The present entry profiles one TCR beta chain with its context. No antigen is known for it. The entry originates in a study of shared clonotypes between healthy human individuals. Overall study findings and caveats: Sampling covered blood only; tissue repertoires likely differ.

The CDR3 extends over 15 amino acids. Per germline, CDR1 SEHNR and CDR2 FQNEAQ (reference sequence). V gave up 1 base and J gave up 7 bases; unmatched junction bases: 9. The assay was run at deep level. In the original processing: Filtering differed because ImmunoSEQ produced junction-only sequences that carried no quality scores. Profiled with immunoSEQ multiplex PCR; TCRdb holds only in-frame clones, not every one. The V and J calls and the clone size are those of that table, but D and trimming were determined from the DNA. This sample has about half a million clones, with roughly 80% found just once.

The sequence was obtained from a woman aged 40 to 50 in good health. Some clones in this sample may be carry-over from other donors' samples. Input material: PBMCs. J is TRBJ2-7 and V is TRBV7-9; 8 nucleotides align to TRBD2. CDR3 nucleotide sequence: TGTGCCAGCAGCTTAGGTGGTAGCGGGGTGGGTGAGCAGTACTTC. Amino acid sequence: CASSLGGSGVGEQYF.